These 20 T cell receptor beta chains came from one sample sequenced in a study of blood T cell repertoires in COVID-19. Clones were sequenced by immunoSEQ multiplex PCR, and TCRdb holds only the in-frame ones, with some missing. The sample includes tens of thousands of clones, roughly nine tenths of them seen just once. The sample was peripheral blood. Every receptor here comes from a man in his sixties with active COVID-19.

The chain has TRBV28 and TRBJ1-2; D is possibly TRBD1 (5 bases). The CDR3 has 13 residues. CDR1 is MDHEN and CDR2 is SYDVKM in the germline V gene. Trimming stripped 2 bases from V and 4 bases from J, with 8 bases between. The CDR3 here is CASSLGGIYGYTF. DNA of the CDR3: TGTGCCAGCAGTTTAGGGGGGATCTATGGCTACACCTTC.

The CDR3 loop reads CASSLETGGTYGYTF. In nucleotides, the CDR3 is TGTGCCAGCAGCTTAGAGACAGGGGGCACCTATGGCTACACCTTC. The chain recombines TRBV11-2 with TRBJ1-2; 10 bases are a match to TRBD1. CDR1 is SGHAT, CDR2 FQNNGV, per germline. This CDR3 region has 15 residues. V shed 0 bases and J 4 bases; nucleotides not matched to a gene: 2.

CDR3 sequence reads: CASSHVFPRDRGVTEAFF. The CDR3 coding sequence is TGTGCCAGCAGCCACGTGTTCCCCCGGGACAGGGGTGTCACTGAAGCTTTCTTT. The chain recombines TRBV3-1 (or the pseudogene TRBV3-2) with TRBJ1-1; TRBD1 matches 10 bases. Losses at the gene ends were 3 bases for V and 4 bases for J; bases not matched to a gene: 14. Looked up from germline, CDR1 is LGHDT and CDR2 is YNNKEL (reference sequence). The CDR3 consists of 18 residues.

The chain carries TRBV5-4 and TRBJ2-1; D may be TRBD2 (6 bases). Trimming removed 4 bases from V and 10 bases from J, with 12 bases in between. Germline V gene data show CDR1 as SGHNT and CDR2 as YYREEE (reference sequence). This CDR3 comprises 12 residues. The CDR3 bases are TGTGCCAGCAGCGAGAACCTAGCGGAGCAGTTCTTC. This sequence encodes CASSENLAEQFF.

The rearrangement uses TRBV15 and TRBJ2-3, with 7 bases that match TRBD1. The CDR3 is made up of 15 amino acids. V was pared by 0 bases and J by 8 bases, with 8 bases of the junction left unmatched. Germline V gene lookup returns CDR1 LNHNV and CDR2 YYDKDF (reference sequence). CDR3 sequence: CATSRDPTGEGTQYF. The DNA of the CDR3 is TGTGCCACCAGCAGAGATCCTACAGGGGAAGGTACGCAGTATTTT.

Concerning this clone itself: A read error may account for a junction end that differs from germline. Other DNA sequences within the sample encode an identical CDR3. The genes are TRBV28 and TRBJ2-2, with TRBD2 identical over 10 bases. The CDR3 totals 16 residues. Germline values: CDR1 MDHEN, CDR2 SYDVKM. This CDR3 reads CASSLWGSGRPGELFF. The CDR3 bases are TGTGCTAGCAGTTTATGGGGTAGCGGGAGGCCCGGGGAGCTGTTTTTT.

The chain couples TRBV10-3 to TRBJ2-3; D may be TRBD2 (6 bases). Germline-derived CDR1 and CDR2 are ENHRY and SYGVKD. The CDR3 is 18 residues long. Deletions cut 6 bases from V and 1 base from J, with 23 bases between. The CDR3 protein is CAISRSTAGTQGTDTQYF. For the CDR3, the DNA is TGTGCCATCAGCAGAAGCACAGCGGGCACCCAGGGCACAGATACGCAGTATTTT.

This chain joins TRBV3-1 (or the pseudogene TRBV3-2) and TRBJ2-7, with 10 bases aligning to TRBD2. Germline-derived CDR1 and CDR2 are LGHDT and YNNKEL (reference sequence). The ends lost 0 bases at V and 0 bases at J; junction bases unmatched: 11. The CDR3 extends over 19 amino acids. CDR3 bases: TGTGCCAGCAGCCAAGAAGAGACTAGCGGGCATTTATACTCCTACGAGCAGTACTTC. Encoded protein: CASSQEETSGHLYSYEQYF.

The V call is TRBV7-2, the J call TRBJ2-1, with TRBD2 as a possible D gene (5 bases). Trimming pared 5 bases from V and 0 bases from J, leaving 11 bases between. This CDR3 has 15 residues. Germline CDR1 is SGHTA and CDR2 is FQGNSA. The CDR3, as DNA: TGTGCCAGCAGCCTCACGGGGAACTCCTACAATGAGCAGTTCTTC. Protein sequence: CASSLTGNSYNEQFF.

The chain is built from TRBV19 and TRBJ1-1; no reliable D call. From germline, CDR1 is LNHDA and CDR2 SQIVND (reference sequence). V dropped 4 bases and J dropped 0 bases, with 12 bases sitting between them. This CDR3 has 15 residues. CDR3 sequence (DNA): TGTGCCAGTAGTAACGGTGGCAGGATGAACACTGAAGCTTTCTTT. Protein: CASSNGGRMNTEAFF.

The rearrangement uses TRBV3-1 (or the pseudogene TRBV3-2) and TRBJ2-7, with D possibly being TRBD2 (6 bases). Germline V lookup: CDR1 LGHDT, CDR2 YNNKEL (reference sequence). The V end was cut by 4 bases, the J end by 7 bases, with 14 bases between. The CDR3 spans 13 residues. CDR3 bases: TGTGCCAGCAGCCCCAGCGGAGGGGTAGAGCAGTACTTC. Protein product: CASSPSGGVEQYF.

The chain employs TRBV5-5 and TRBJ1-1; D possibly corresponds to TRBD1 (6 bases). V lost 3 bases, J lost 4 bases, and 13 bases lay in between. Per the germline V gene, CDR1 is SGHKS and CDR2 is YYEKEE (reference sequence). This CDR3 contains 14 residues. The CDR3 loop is CASSYRVIFTEAFF. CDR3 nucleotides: TGTGCCAGCAGCTACAGGGTGATCTTCACTGAAGCTTTCTTT.

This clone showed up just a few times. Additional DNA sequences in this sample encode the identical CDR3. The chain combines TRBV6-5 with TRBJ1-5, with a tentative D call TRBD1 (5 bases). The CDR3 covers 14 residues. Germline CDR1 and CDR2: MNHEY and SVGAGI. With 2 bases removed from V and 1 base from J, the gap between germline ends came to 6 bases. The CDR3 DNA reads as TGTGCCAGCAGTTACAGGGGCAGCAATCAGCCCCAGCATTTT. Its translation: CASSYRGSNQPQHF.

CDR3 DNA sequence: TGTGCCAGCAGTCGAACTAAAAGGGGCGGCTACACCTTC. This codes for CASSRTKRGGYTF. J is TRBJ1-2 and V is TRBV7-9, with TRBD1 as a possible D gene (5 bases). V was trimmed by 6 bases and J by 8 bases, leaving 16 bases between them. The CDR3 runs to 13 residues. Germline CDR1 and CDR2: SEHNR and FQNEAQ (reference sequence).

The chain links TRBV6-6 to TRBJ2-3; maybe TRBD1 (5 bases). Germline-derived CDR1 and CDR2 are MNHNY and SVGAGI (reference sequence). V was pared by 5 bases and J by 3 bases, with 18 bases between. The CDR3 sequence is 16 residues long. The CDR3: CASSPRKMTDTDTQYF. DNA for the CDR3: TGTGCCAGCAGTCCCCGAAAAATGACAGATACAGATACGCAGTATTTT.

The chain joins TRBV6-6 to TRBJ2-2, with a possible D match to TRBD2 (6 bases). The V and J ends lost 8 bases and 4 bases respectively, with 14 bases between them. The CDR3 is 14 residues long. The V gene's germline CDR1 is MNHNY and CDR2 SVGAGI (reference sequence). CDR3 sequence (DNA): TGTGCCAGCCAGGAACGGAGGGGCACCGGGGAGCTGTTTTTT. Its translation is CASQERRGTGELFF.

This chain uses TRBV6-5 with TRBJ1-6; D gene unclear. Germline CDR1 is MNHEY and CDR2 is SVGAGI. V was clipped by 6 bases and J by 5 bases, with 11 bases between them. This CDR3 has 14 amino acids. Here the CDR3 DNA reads TGTGCCAGCAGGTTCGGAGGGAATAATTCACCCCTCCACTTT. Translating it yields CASRFGGNNSPLHF.

The CDR3 sequence is CASSFHSGGRNQPQHF. The CDR3 bases are TGTGCCAGCAGTTTTCATTCCGGGGGTAGGAATCAGCCCCAGCATTTT. This chain uses TRBV28 with TRBJ1-5; a weak D match, TRBD1 (5 bases). Germline V lookup: CDR1 MDHEN, CDR2 SYDVKM. The CDR3 runs 16 residues. V lost 3 bases to trimming and J lost 4 bases, with 16 bases between them.

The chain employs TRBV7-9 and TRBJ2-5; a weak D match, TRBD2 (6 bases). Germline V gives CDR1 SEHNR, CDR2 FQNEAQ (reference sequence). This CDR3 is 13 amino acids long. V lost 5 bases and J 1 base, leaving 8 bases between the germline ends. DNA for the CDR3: TGTGCCAGCAGCCGCGGGACCCAAGAGACCCAGTACTTC. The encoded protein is CASSRGTQETQYF. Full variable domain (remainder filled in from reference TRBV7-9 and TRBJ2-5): DTGVSQNPRHKITKRGQNVTFRCDPISEHNRLYWYRQTLGQGPEFLTYFQNEAQLEKSRLLSDRFSAERPKGSFSTLEIQRTEQGDSAMYLCASSRGTQETQYFGPGTRLLVL.

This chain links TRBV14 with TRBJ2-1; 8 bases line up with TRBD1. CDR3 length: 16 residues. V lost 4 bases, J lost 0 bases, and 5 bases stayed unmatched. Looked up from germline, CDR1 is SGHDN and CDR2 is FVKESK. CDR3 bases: TGTGCCAGCAGCCTGCGACAGGGGAGCTCCTACAATGAGCAGTTCTTC. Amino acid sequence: CASSLRQGSSYNEQFF.